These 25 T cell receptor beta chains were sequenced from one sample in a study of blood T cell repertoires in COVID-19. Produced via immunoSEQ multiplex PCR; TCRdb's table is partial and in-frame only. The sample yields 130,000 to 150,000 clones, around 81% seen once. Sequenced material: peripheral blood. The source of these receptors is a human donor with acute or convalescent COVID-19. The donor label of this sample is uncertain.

Here the CDR3 reads CASSPGHWEQYF. For the CDR3, the DNA is TGTGCCAGCAGTCCGGGACATTGGGAGCAGTACTTC. The rearrangement joins TRBV2 to TRBJ2-7; TRBD1 is a possible D gene (6 bases). The CDR3 spans 12 residues. Between the trimmed V and J ends, which lost 5 bases and 7 bases, there was a span of 12 bases. Per germline, CDR1 SNHLY and CDR2 FYNNEI. Combining the CDR3 with reference TRBV2 and TRBJ2-7 gives the whole variable domain EPEVTQTPSHQVTQMGQEVILRCVPISNHLYFYWYRQILGQKVEFLVSFYNNEISEKSEIFDDQFSVERPDGSNFTLKIRSTKLEDSAMYFCASSPGHWEQYFGPGTRLTVT.

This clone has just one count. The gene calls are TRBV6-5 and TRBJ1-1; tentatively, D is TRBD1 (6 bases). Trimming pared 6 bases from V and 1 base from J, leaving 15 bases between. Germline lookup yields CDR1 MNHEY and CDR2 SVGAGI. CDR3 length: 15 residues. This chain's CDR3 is CASRPMDRANTEAFF. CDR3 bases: TGTGCCAGCAGACCAATGGACAGAGCGAACACTGAAGCTTTCTTT.

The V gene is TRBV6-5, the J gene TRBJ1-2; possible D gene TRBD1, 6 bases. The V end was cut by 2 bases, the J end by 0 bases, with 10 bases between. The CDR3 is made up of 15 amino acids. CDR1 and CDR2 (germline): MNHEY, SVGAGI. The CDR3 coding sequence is TGTGCCAGCAGTTACGGCCAGGGGCCTAACTATGGCTACACCTTC. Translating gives CASSYGQGPNYGYTF.

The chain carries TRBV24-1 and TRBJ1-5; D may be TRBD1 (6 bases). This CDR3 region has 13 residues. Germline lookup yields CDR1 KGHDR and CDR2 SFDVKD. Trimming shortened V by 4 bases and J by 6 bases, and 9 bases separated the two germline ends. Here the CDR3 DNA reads TGTGCCACCAGTGAGGCAGGGGTTCAGCCCCAGCATTTT. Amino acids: CATSEAGVQPQHF.

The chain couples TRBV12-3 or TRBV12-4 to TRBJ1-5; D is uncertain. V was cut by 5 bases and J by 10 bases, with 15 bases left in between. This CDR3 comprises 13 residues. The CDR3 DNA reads TGTGCCAGCAGTCGGGTTCACTTGGAACCCCAGCATTTT. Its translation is CASSRVHLEPQHF.

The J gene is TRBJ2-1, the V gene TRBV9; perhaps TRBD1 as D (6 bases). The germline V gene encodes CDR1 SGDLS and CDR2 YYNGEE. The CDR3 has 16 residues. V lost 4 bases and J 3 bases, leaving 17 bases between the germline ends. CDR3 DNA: TGTGCCAGCAGCATGGCGTCAGGGGAATACTACAATGAGCAGTTCTTC. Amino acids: CASSMASGEYYNEQFF.

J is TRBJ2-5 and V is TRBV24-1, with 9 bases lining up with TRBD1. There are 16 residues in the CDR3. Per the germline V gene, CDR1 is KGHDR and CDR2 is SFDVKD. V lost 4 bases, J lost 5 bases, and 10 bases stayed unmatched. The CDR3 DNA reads TGTGCCACCAGTGACTCCGGGACAGGGTTCTGGGAGACCCAGTACTTC. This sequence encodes CATSDSGTGFWETQYF.

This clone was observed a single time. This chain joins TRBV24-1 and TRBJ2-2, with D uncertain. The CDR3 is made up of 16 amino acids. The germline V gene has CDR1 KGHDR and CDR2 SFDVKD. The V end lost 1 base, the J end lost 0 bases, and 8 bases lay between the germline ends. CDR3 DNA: TGTGCCACCAGTGATTTCTCAGGCCCGAACACCGGGGAGCTGTTTTTT. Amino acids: CATSDFSGPNTGELFF.

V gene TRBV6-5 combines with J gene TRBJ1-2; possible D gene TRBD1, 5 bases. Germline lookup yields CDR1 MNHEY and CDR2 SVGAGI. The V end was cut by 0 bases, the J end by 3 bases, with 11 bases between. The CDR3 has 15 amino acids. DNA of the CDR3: TGTGCCAGCAGTTACTCGAAGACAGACTACTATGGCTACACCTTC. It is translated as CASSYSKTDYYGYTF.

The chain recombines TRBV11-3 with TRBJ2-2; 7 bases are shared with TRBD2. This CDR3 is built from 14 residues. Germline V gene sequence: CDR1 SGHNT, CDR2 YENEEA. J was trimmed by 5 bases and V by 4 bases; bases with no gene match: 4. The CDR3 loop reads CASSSYGGTGELFF. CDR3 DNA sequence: TGTGCCAGCAGCTCATACGGGGGGACCGGGGAGCTGTTTTTT.

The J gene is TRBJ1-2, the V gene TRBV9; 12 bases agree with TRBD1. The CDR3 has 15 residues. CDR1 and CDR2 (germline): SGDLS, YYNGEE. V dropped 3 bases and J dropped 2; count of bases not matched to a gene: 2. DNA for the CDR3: TGTGCCAGCAGCGGGGACAGGGGGCCAAACTATGGCTACACCTTC. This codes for CASSGDRGPNYGYTF.

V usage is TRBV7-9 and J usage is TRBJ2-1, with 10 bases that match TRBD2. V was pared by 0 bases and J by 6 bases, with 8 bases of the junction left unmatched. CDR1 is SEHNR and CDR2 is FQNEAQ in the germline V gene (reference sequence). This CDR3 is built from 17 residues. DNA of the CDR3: TGTGCCAGCAGCTTAGCTTTCCTAGCGGGGGTTGTCAATGAGCAGTTCTTC. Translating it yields CASSLAFLAGVVNEQFF.

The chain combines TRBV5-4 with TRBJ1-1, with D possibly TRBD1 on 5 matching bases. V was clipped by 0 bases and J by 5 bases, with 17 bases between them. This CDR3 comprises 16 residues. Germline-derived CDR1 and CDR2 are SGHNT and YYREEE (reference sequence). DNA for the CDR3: TGTGCCAGCAGCTTGGCCGTAGGGCAGGGAGGGACTGAAGCTTTCTTT. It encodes CASSLAVGQGGTEAFF. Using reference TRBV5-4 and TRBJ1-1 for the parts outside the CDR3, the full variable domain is ETGVTQSPTHLIKTRGQQVTLRCSSQSGHNTVSWYQQALGQGPQFIFQYYREEENGRGNFPPRFSGLQFPNYSSELNVNALELDDSALYLCASSLAVGQGGTEAFFGQGTRLTVV.

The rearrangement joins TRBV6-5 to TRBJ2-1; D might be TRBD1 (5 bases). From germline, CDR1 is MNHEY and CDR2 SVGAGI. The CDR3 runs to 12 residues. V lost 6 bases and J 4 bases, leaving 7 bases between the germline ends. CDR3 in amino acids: CASSGQYNEQFF. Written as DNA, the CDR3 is TGTGCCAGCAGCGGACAATACAATGAGCAGTTCTTC.

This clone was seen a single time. The CDR3 is CASSPILGQGIGNTIYF. CDR3 nucleotide sequence: TGTGCCAGCAGCCCGATCCTCGGACAGGGGATTGGAAACACCATATATTTT. V is TRBV3-1 (or the pseudogene TRBV3-2) and J is TRBJ1-3; the match to TRBD1 covers 9 bases. This CDR3 is built from 17 residues. V shed 4 bases, J shed 3 bases, and the junction held 10 bases outside the gene matches. From germline, CDR1 is LGHDT and CDR2 YNNKEL (reference sequence).

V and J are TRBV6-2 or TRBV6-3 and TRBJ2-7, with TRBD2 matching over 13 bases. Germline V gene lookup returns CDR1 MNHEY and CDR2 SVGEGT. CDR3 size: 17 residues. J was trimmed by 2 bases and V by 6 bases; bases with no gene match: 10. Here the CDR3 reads CASSRGTSGVITYEQYV. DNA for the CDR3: TGTGCCAGCAGCCGCGGGACTAGCGGGGTGATTACCTACGAGCAGTACGTC.

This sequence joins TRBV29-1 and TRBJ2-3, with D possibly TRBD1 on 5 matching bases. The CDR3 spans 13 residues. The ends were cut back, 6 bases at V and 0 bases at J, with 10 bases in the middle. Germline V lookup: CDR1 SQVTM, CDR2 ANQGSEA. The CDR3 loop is CSVNRYSTDTQYF. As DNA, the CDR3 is TGCAGCGTCAACAGGTATAGCACAGATACGCAGTATTTT.

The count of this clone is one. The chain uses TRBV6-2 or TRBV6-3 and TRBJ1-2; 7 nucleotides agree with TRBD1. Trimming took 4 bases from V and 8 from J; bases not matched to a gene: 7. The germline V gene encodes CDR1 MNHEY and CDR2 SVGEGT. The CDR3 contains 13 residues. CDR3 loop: CASSFVTGDGYTF. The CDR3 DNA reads TGTGCCAGCAGTTTCGTCACAGGGGACGGCTACACCTTC.

The CDR3: CAWRRRTEAFF. CDR3 DNA sequence: TGTGCCTGGAGGCGGCGGACTGAAGCTTTCTTT. This sequence joins TRBV30 and TRBJ1-1; D is uncertain. Germline V lookup: CDR1 GTSNPN, CDR2 SVGIG (reference sequence). The CDR3 extends over 11 amino acids. V dropped 3 bases and J dropped 5 bases, with 7 bases sitting between them.

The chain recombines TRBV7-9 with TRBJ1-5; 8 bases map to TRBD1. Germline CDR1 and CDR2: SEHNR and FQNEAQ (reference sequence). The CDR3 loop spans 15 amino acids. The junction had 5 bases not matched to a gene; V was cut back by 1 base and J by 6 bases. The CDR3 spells CASSLGTGLGQPQHF. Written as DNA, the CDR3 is TGTGCCAGCAGCTTAGGGACAGGGTTGGGTCAGCCCCAGCATTTT.

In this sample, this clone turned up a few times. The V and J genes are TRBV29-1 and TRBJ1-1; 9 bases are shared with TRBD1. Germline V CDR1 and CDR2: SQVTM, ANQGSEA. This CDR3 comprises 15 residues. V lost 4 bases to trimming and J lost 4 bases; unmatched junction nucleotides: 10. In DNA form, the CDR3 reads TGCAGCGTTGTGAGGGACAGGGCCCTGAGCACTGAAGCTTTCTTT. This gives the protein CSVVRDRALSTEAFF.

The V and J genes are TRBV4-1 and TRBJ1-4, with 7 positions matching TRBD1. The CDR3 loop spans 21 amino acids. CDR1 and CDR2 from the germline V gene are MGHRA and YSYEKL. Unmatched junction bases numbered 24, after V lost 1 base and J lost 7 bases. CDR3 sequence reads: CASSQVAWSTSKQGNSEKLFF. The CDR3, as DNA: TGCGCCAGCAGCCAAGTCGCCTGGTCCACCTCGAAACAGGGGAATTCTGAAAAACTGTTTTTT.

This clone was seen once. The CDR3 here is CASKISGTGRYGYTF. The CDR3 DNA reads as TGTGCCAGCAAAATTTCAGGGACGGGGAGGTATGGCTACACCTTC. V and J are TRBV28 and TRBJ1-2; possible D gene TRBD1, 5 bases. Germline CDR1 reads MDHEN; CDR2 reads SYDVKM. CDR3 length: 15 residues. V was clipped by 7 bases and J by 5 bases, with 20 bases between them.

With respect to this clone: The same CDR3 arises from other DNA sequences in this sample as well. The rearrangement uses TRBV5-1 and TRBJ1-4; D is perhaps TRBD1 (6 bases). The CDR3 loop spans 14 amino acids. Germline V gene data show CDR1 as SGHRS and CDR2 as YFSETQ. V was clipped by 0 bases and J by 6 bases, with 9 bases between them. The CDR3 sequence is CASSLDRADEKLFF. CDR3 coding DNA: TGCGCCAGCAGCTTGGACAGGGCGGATGAAAAACTGTTTTTT. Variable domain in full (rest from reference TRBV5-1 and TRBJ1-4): KAGVTQTPRYLIKTRGQQVTLSCSPISGHRSVSWYQQTPGQGLQFLFEYFSETQRNKGNFPGRFSGRQFSNSRSEMNVSTLELGDSALYLCASSLDRADEKLFFGSGTQLSVL.

In nucleotides, the CDR3 is TGTGCTAGTGGTTTGGGTGAGAGTGAGCAGTTCTTC. It yields the protein CASGLGESEQFF. J is TRBJ2-1 and V is TRBV12-5; no reliable D call. The CDR3 contains 12 residues. Germline CDR1 is LGHNT and CDR2 is FRNRAP. V was shortened by 1 base and J by 9 bases, with 7 bases between the two germline ends.